The entry that follows covers one T cell receptor beta chain sequence. No cognate antigen has been identified for it. No clone much larger than this one lies a single base away; base qualities are absent. This specimen belongs to a study of shared clonotypes between healthy human individuals (TCRdb year 2020). In the study overall: The cohort included a few men and a couple of women between 18 and 49 years of age. Each donor's leukapheresis produced roughly between roughly 0.85 and 9 billion PBMCs. To increase sequencing depth and limit assay-specific biases, TCR repertoire library preparation and sequencing were carried out by different laboratories using diverse techniques. Per donor, three plates each were used for CD4 naive and CD4 memory, two for CD8 naive, and one for CD8 memory. Blood TCR repertoires of roughly 5 healthy adults were deeply sequenced to estimate repertoire size and the extent of clonotype sharing between individuals.

The germline V gene yields SGHDT for CDR1 and YYEEEE for CDR2. V and J lose 4 bases and 0 bases, and a span of 19 bases separates them. The CDR3 covers 17 residues, taking in both the cysteine and the phenylalanine. The DNA shown is the 51-base CDR3, in frame from base 1. Overall results and qualifications from the work: Rarefaction of sorted-subset datasets indicated incomplete sequencing despite the large sequencing depth. Pairwise subsampling indicated that sequencing depth was expected to affect the degree of clonotype sharing among donors. Higher generation probabilities were observed for clonotypes shared by all four sorted-subset donors than for non-shared clonotypes. Naive subsets generally had larger estimated clonotype richness than memory subsets did. Approximately 4.8% of naive CD4, 3% to 3.5% of naive CD8, about 2.4% of memory CD4, and more than 0.35% of memory CD8 clonotypes were shared across a few donors. Sampling was restricted to blood, and TCR repertoires in tissue are likely to differ from TCR repertoires in blood. The genetic and exposure-history diversity represented was limited by the small number of donors.

CD8 naive samples consisted of CD45RO-negative cells that were positively selected for CCR7, yielding a CD45RA+CCR7+ population without TemRA cells. The donors were healthy, HIV-negative adults who had no recently reported acute infections or vaccinations. Only Caucasian adults living in Nashville, Tennessee, USA were represented among the donors. After blood collection by leukapheresis, PBMCs were isolated using Ficoll-Histopaque density gradient centrifugation and then cryopreserved in the vapor phase of liquid nitrogen. Analytical flow cytometry was used to check the purity and quantity of each magnetically sorted T cell population. Genomic DNA was isolated from every sorted fraction and measured by UV absorbance on a Nanodrop 2000c. TCR CDR3 regions were amplified from genomic DNA by multiplex PCR using the deep immunoSEQ assay. For each cell subset, the extracted genomic DNA was distributed evenly across all wells of several immunoSEQ 96-well plates, and each plate served as one replicate. For sorted subsets, each replicate PCR was loaded with 200 ng genomic DNA, equivalent to about 30,000 T cell genomes. Purified libraries were measured with a Qubit 3.0 fluorometer, size-checked on a Bioanalyzer 2100, and measured again with the KAPA Library Quantification kit. Every immunoSEQ 96-well plate was sequenced on a separate single-read 150-cycle Illumina NextSeq 550 flow cell. Concerning the study's data processing: Because the immunoSEQ output held only junctional sequences and lacked quality scores, the filtering could not match the filtering applied to full-length reads. Sequences were annotated with PyIR, a Python wrapper for IgBLAST v1.9, and V/J genes and CDR3 were assigned using IMGT germline references. Any read was removed if the V/J assignment was weak (E-value above 1e-6), the CDR3 was missing, or the read contained stop codons, out-of-frame junctions, or ambiguous translated residues. A V3J clonotype was defined by an identical inferred V gene, J gene, and CDR3 amino acid sequence. To compute the percentage overlap between repertoires, the number of shared unique clonotypes was divided by the size of the smaller repertoire. Richness of each repertoire was evaluated using RTK rarefaction, the Chao1 estimator, and Recon v2.1 estimates of unobserved clonotypes. Generation probabilities for all TCRbeta clonotypes obtained by the gDNA method from several donors were computed using OLGA. In TCRdb, the immuneACCESS table is reduced to in-frame sequences with V and J assigned. These tables do not hold every clone; where another copy was compared, an unresolved V gene accounts for under half, and the others remain unexplained. V, J and clone size derive from that table, while D and trimming were established from the DNA sequence. The sample table holds some 2.1 million clones, of which around 96% were seen once. Around 1.1% of the sample is taken by the ten largest.

The sequence was collected from a young man in good health. This chain is built from TRBV5-6 and TRBJ2-5; the D gene is perhaps TRBD1, on 5 matching bases. Sequenced sample: naive CD8+ T cells sorted from blood. What the cell subset or site label conveys for this sample: CD45RA+CCR7+. The nucleotide sequence is given as TGTGCCAGCAGCCTGGCCGATCGGCAGGACAACCAAGAGACCCAGTACTTC. Translated, this is CASSLADRQDNQETQYF.